The entry below describes one T cell receptor beta chain. The antigen is undetermined. Other DNA sequences in this sample translate to the same CDR3. This sample is part of a study of cytomegalovirus exposure and HLA in healthy donors. V was pared by 2 bases and J by 5 bases, with 12 bases between. There are 14 residues in the CDR3. Germline V gene data show CDR1 as SNHLY and CDR2 as FYNNEI. The primer mix had 60 Vbeta and 13 Jbeta primers. TCRdb's copy holds only in-frame clones and misses some; the assay was immunoSEQ multiplex PCR. The table records about 140,000 clones, around 80% of them present only once. Study-level findings and limits: It has been reported that TCR beta sequences accurately predicted the HLA-A and HLA-B alleles of most subjects. TCR beta chains numbering more than 150 were designated cytomegalovirus-associated.

Sequenced sample: PBMCs. The genes are TRBV2 and TRBJ1-1, with D possibly TRBD1 on 5 matching bases. The source of this sequence is a male donor in good health and CMV-seropositive. DNA of the CDR3: TGTGCCAGCAGTGAAAGGGCGGGGGGGACTGAAGCTTTCTTT. Its translation: CASSERAGGTEAFF.